Shown below are 4 T cell receptor beta chains from a single sample sequenced in a study of T cell repertoires in cytomegalovirus infection. TCRdb used MiXCR to reprocess the reads, holding one entry per CDR3 protein. The table has roughly 140,000 distinct CDR3 sequences, 23% seen once. The sample was PBMCs. Receptor source: a human donor in good health (CMV status not recorded). Some clones in this sample may be carry-over from other donors' samples.

The rearrangement uses TRBV20-1 and TRBJ2-1; D call uncertain. Germline CDR1 reads DFQATT; CDR2 reads SNEGSKA (reference sequence). The CDR3 length is 14 residues. V lost 5 bases, J lost 5 bases, and 16 bases lay in between. CDR3 sequence: CSAPIGPKNNEQFF. Written as DNA, the CDR3 is TGCAGTGCTCCTATAGGGCCCAAAAACAATGAGCAGTTCTTC.

The chain recombines TRBV28 with TRBJ2-3; 12 bases fit TRBD2. Germline-derived CDR1 and CDR2 are MDHEN and SYDVKM. Trimming took 3 bases from V and 4 from J; bases not matched to a gene: 29. The CDR3 sequence is 24 residues long. CDR3 amino acids: CASSLYTGGPLGTSGLGVPDTQYF. CDR3 coding DNA: TGTGCCAGCAGTTTGTATACGGGGGGACCTCTGGGGACTAGCGGGTTGGGCGTCCCAGATACGCAGTATTTT.

In regard to this clonotype: One end of the junction varies from germline; a read error may be responsible. The gene calls are TRBV12-3 or TRBV12-4 and TRBJ1-3; a possible D gene is TRBD1 (5 bases). CDR3 size: 14 residues. CDR3 bases: TGTGCCAGCAGCTTAGGGACGTCCGGATTCAGCATATATTTT. It yields the protein CASSLGTSGFSIYF.

Only a few counts were recorded for this clonotype. Germline is not matched at one junction end, which may reflect a read error. The chain is built from TRBV19 and TRBJ1-2, with D tentatively TRBD1 (5 bases). Germline values: CDR1 LNHDA, CDR2 SQIVND (reference sequence). The CDR3 has 13 residues. In DNA, the CDR3 is TGTGCCAGTAGTATAGGGGGGGACTACGGCTACACCTTC. This sequence encodes CASSIGGDYGYTF.